One and the same sample provided the 12 T cell receptor beta chains below, sequenced in a study of Ad26.COV2.S vaccination and SARS-CoV-2 variants. Libraries were prepared by immunoSEQ multiplex PCR; TCRdb keeps only in-frame clonotypes and omits some of them. The table records about 400,000 clones, roughly 80% of them present only once. The treatment was: some 20 received Ad26.COV2.S at low or high dose, single or two shots; 5 received placebo; per-sample allocation not given. Sampling took place 63 days after the first vaccine or placebo injection. This sample comprised peripheral blood, obtained in a trial of Ad26.COV2.S vaccine versus placebo. The receptors were gathered from a person aged 18-60 years who received the Ad26.COV2.S COVID-19 vaccine or a placebo.

A few counts support this clone. CDR3 protein: CASSRRPSGRGYNEQFF. CDR3 in DNA: TGTGCCAGCAGCCGAAGACCTAGCGGGAGGGGGTACAATGAGCAGTTCTTC. V gene TRBV5-4 combines with J gene TRBJ2-1; 12 bases fit TRBD2. V lost 4 bases, J lost 4 bases, and 9 bases stayed unmatched. The length of the CDR3 is 17 residues. The germline gives CDR1 SGHNT, CDR2 YYREEE (reference sequence).

CDR3 amino acids: CATSRGYSDPAGYTF. CDR3 in DNA: TGTGCCACCAGCAGAGGTTATTCCGACCCCGCAGGCTACACCTTC. J is TRBJ1-2 and V is TRBV15; D uncertain. This CDR3 region has 15 residues. CDR1 is LNHNV, CDR2 YYDKDF, per germline (reference sequence). Trimming cost V 1 base and J 8 bases, with 17 bases left between them.

CDR3 in DNA: TGTGCCAGCAGCCTCTTGGACAGGGGGCAAAATGAGCAGTTCTTC. The encoded protein is CASSLLDRGQNEQFF. The V gene is TRBV7-3, the J gene TRBJ2-1; TRBD1 matches 11 bases. With 5 bases clipped from V and 7 bases from J, the junction kept 7 bases outside the gene matches. CDR3 size: 15 residues. The germline V gene encodes CDR1 SGHTA and CDR2 FQGTGA.

This chain uses TRBV5-1 with TRBJ2-2; TRBD1 or TRBD2 may be the D gene (6 bases each). CDR1 and CDR2 from the germline V gene are SGHRS and YFSETQ. Trimming stripped 0 bases from V and 5 bases from J, with 11 bases between. The CDR3 length is 15 residues. The CDR3 loop reads CASSLGLGGTGELFF. The CDR3 nucleotides read TGCGCCAGCAGCTTGGGACTAGGGGGAACCGGGGAGCTGTTTTTT.

This rearrangement joins TRBV7-9 to TRBJ1-6, with unresolved D. The CDR3 has 14 amino acids. Trimming removed 5 bases from V and 8 bases from J, with 13 bases in between. Per germline, CDR1 SEHNR and CDR2 FQNEAQ (reference sequence). The CDR3 spells CASSPLGRDSPLHF. The CDR3 coding sequence is TGTGCCAGCAGCCCTCTCGGACGAGATTCACCCCTCCACTTT.

The rearrangement joins TRBV29-1 to TRBJ2-7; 10 nucleotides line up with TRBD1. The CDR3 spans 16 residues. With 7 bases clipped from V and 6 bases from J, the junction kept 18 bases outside the gene matches. Germline V gene data show CDR1 as SQVTM and CDR2 as ANQGSEA. The CDR3 is CSALVPGQGRGPEQYF. The CDR3 DNA is TGCAGCGCATTAGTCCCGGGACAGGGGCGAGGCCCCGAGCAGTACTTC.

This chain uses TRBV27 with TRBJ1-5; D not certain. Between the trimmed V and J ends, which lost 9 bases and 2 bases, there was a span of 8 bases. The CDR3 covers 12 residues. The germline gives CDR1 MNHEY, CDR2 SMNVEV (reference sequence). CDR3 DNA: TGTGCCAGTGGGGTCGGCAATCAGCCCCAGCATTTT. Translation gives CASGVGNQPQHF.

This clone was seen just once. The V and J genes are TRBV11-2 and TRBJ1-1; TRBD1 matches 9 bases. The CDR3 runs 15 residues. The ends lost 5 bases at V and 1 base at J; junction bases unmatched: 5. Germline lookup yields CDR1 SGHAT and CDR2 FQNNGV. CDR3 protein: CASSQTTGGNTEAFF. The CDR3 DNA is TGTGCCAGCAGCCAAACGACAGGGGGGAACACTGAAGCTTTCTTT.

The rearrangement links TRBV24-1 to TRBJ2-1; TRBD2 agrees at 7 bases. The junction had 12 bases not matched to a gene; V was cut back by 2 bases and J by 12 bases. The CDR3 consists of 15 residues. Germline V lookup: CDR1 KGHDR, CDR2 SFDVKD. For the CDR3, the DNA is TGTGCCACCAGTGATTCCTCGGGAGGACCAGGTGGGCAGTTCTTC. Translated: CATSDSSGGPGGQFF.

This clone appeared a single time. The rearrangement joins TRBV5-1 to TRBJ1-6, with a tentative D call TRBD1 (5 bases). Per germline, CDR1 SGHRS and CDR2 YFSETQ. Trimming pared 0 bases from V and 10 bases from J, leaving 11 bases between. The CDR3 loop spans 14 amino acids. The CDR3 nucleotides are TGCGCCAGCAGCTTGGATATCTGGGGCTCACCCCTCCACTTT. Its translation is CASSLDIWGSPLHF.

The chain is built from TRBV4-2 and TRBJ1-3; no reliable D call. The CDR3 has 16 amino acids. Germline-derived CDR1 and CDR2 are LGHNA and YNFKEQ. The V and J ends lost 0 bases and 5 bases respectively, with 14 bases between them. The chain's CDR3 is CASSQDQGSYRNTIYF. CDR3 nucleotide sequence: TGTGCCAGCAGCCAAGATCAAGGCAGCTATAGAAACACCATATATTTT.

The rearrangement joins TRBV12-3 or TRBV12-4 to TRBJ1-4; D call uncertain. Trimming pared 8 bases from V and 10 bases from J, leaving 11 bases between. CDR3 length: 11 amino acids. This CDR3 reads CASGRQGKLFF. CDR3 nucleotide sequence: TGTGCCAGCGGTCGTCAAGGAAAACTGTTTTTT.